The 24 T cell receptor beta chains reported below all come from one sample, sequenced in a study of tumor and adjacent non-tumor tissue in lung cancer. Three rounds of nested PCR, following a modified ARM-PCR protocol, produced the TCRbeta library. Via MiXCR, TCRdb re-called the multiplex PCR reads, giving one row per CDR3 protein. The data hold 60,000 to 85,000 distinct CDR3 sequences, with 60% to 85% observed a single time. RNA was extracted from bulk tissue without any cell sorting. Sequenced material: lung tumor tissue. Source of these receptors: a woman aged 50 to 60 with non-small cell lung cancer.

A note on this clonotype: A read error is possible here, since a much larger clone lies one base away. The J gene is TRBJ1-2, the V gene TRBV30; the D is unclear. Germline V gene sequence: CDR1 GTSNPN, CDR2 SVGIG (reference sequence). This CDR3 has 14 residues. V lost 4 bases and J 6 bases, leaving 18 bases between the germline ends. The CDR3 DNA is TGTGCCTGGAAAGGTATGGAGCAACACAATGGCTACACCTTC. Translation gives CAWKGMEQHNGYTF.

This clonotype was seen at least ten times. V gene TRBV5-6 combines with J gene TRBJ2-7; 9 bases agree with TRBD1. CDR1 is SGHDT and CDR2 is YYEEEE in the germline V gene. The CDR3 sequence is 13 residues long. V lost 4 bases to trimming and J lost 3 bases; unmatched junction nucleotides: 2. The CDR3 nucleotides read TGTGCCAGCAGCCCGACAGGGGGCTACGAGCAGTACTTC. Translated, it gives CASSPTGGYEQYF.

Comment on this clonotype: At one end the junction does not follow the germline gene, possibly because of a read error. J is TRBJ2-1 and V is TRBV10-3; 9 bases agree with TRBD2. The CDR3 consists of 16 residues. CDR1 and CDR2 (germline): ENHRY, SYGVKD. CDR3 in DNA: TGTGCCATCGGTGAGTCATGGACTAGCGTGCTGAATGAGCAGTTCTTC. It specifies CAIGESWTSVLNEQFF.

Concerning this clonotype itself: The CDR3 ends on some other residue instead of the conserved phenylalanine or tryptophan, so this is likely a read error. No DNA is shown, since the ends of the CDR3 on it are uncertain; the CDR3 is the one TCRdb lists. CDR3 region: CASSLDRGNLPLHI. The chain combines TRBV11-2 with TRBJ1-6; TRBD1, as called in the table, went unchecked against the DNA. Germline-derived CDR1 and CDR2 are SGHAT and FQNNGV. The CDR3 totals 14 residues, both ends included.

Remarks on this clonotype: One end of the junction varies from germline; a read error may be responsible. This chain connects TRBV5-1 to TRBJ2-3, with 12 positions matching TRBD2. The germline V gene has CDR1 SGHRS and CDR2 YFSETQ. This CDR3 region has 16 residues. The CDR3 DNA sequence: TGCGACAGCAGCTCGGGACTAGCGGGCGGCACAGATATGCAGTATTTT. Its protein is CDSSSGLAGGTDMQYF.

This chain links TRBV29-1 with TRBJ2-3, with D hard to call. Germline assignment: CDR1 SQVTM and CDR2 ANQGSEA. The V and J ends lost 6 bases and 7 bases respectively, with 14 bases between them. The CDR3 loop spans 12 amino acids. The CDR3 is CSVLAETYTQYF. In DNA, the CDR3 is TGCAGCGTCCTGGCAGAGACATATACGCAGTATTTT.

About this clonotype: Being one base from a much bigger clone, this may be a read error. CDR3 region: CSAREHDTYEQYF. The CDR3 DNA reads TGCAGTGCTAGGGAACACGATACGTACGAGCAGTACTTC. The J gene is TRBJ2-7, the V gene TRBV20-1, with no clear D. The CDR3 loop spans 13 amino acids. Trimming cost V 3 bases and J 4 bases, with 13 bases left between them. Germline V lookup: CDR1 DFQATT, CDR2 SNEGSKA (reference sequence).

In the case of this clonotype: Germline is not matched at one junction end, which may reflect a read error. The V gene is TRBV7-9, the J gene TRBJ1-4; 7 bases align to TRBD1. Germline CDR1 is SEHNR and CDR2 is FQNEAQ (reference sequence). This CDR3 contains 14 residues. As DNA, the CDR3 is TGTGCTAGCAGCTTAACTGGACAGGAAGTAAAACTGTTTTTT. Its translation: CASSLTGQEVKLFF.

About this clonotype: A read error may produce the germline difference seen at one junction end. The V call is TRBV11-2, the J call TRBJ2-2; D possibly corresponds to TRBD2 (6 bases). This CDR3 comprises 14 residues. The germline CDR1 and CDR2 sequences are SGHAT and FQNNGV. Written as DNA, the CDR3 is TGTGCCAACAGCTCCAGGACTCCAGGCGGGGTGCTGTTTTTT. This translates into CANSSRTPGGVLFF.

J is TRBJ2-4 and V is TRBV6-1, with D possibly being TRBD1 (6 bases). CDR3 length: 13 residues. In germline, CDR1 is MNHNS, CDR2 SASEGT. Trimming removed 6 bases at V and 8 bases at J, with 14 bases between. CDR3: CASRGQSTDIQYF. In nucleotides, the CDR3 is TGTGCCAGCAGGGGACAATCCACAGACATTCAGTACTTC.

As for this clonotype: The CDR3 carries no conserved terminal phenylalanine or tryptophan, so it likely arises from a read error. The V call is TRBV10-1, the J call TRBJ2-3, with D perhaps being TRBD1 or TRBD2 (5 bases each). CDR1 is WNHNN, CDR2 SYGVQD, per germline (reference sequence). V lost 5 bases to trimming and J lost 6 bases, with 12 bases between them. The CDR3 runs to 13 residues. The CDR3: CASSSGPEDTQYY. The CDR3 nucleotides are TGCGCCAGCAGTTCGGGGCCTGAGGATACGCAGTATTAT.

Notes on this clonotype: The junction shows a germline mismatch at one end, possibly a read error. V is TRBV11-2 and J is TRBJ2-1, with TRBD2 matching over 7 bases. The CDR3 has 13 residues. The germline CDR1 and CDR2 sequences are SGHAT and FQNNGV. CDR3 region: CAEGEGGQRDQSF. In DNA, the CDR3 is TGTGCCGAAGGGGAGGGAGGGCAGCGCGACCAATCCTTC.

Concerning this clonotype: One end of the junction is discordant with germline, which a read error may explain. V and J are TRBV6-6 and TRBJ2-6, with D possibly matching TRBD1 (5 bases). The CDR3 covers 15 residues. CDR1 is MNHNY and CDR2 is SVGAGI in the germline V gene (reference sequence). The CDR3 DNA follows: TGTGCCAGCAGGCTGGGGCCCTCTGAGGCCAACGTCCTGACTTTC. This sequence encodes CASRLGPSEANVLTF.

Concerning this clonotype itself: With a much larger clone just one base away, this may be a read error. Because the CDR3 is missing its conserved closing phenylalanine or tryptophan, this is likely a read error. The chain links TRBV15 to TRBJ2-5; D is possibly TRBD2 (5 bases). This CDR3 contains 13 residues. The V end lost 3 bases, the J end lost 4 bases, and 9 bases lay between the germline ends. Germline values: CDR1 LNHNV, CDR2 YYDKDF (reference sequence). The CDR3 region has the DNA TGTGCCACCAGCAGCACGGGGAGAGAGACCCAGTACCTC. Encoded protein: CATSSTGRETQYL.

In the case of this clonotype: At one end the junction does not follow the germline gene, possibly because of a read error. The rearrangement uses TRBV10-2 and TRBJ2-7; D is uncertain. The CDR3 has 9 amino acids. The V gene's germline CDR1 is WSHSY and CDR2 SAAADI. CDR3 in DNA: TGCGCAGGCGATCACGAGGAGTACTTC. This codes for CAGDHEEYF.

The CDR3 is CASSGSRVGAMARTF. DNA for the CDR3: TGTGCCAGCAGCGGATCTCGTGTGGGAGCTATGGCTAGGACCTTC. This chain connects TRBV5-4 to TRBJ1-2; D remains unclear. The CDR3 extends over 15 amino acids. CDR1 is SGHNT and CDR2 is YYREEE in the germline V gene (reference sequence). Trimming removed 4 bases at V and 14 bases at J, with 27 bases between.

This clonotype was seen at least ten times. The chain links TRBV5-1 to TRBJ2-2; 7 bases are shared with TRBD1. Trimming took 0 bases from V and 4 from J; bases not matched to a gene: 12. The CDR3 extends over 18 amino acids. Germline V gene lookup returns CDR1 SGHRS and CDR2 YFSETQ. The CDR3 DNA reads TGCGCCAGCAGCTTGGTAGGGGGCGCCTTCCCGATCACCGGGGAGCTGTTTTTT. The encoded protein is CASSLVGGAFPITGELFF.

Points on this clonotype: Given a much more abundant clone one base away, this may be a read error. This chain uses TRBV10-3 with TRBJ2-2; D may be TRBD1 (6 bases). The CDR3 has 15 amino acids. V lost 7 bases and J 3 bases, leaving 15 bases between the germline ends. Germline-derived CDR1 and CDR2 are ENHRY and SYGVKD. CDR3 loop: CAINPEPGDTGELFF. The CDR3 DNA reads TGTGCCATCAATCCGGAACCAGGGGACACCGGGGAGCTGTTTTTT.

The chain employs TRBV4-2 and TRBJ2-7; 7 positions agree with TRBD2. J was trimmed by 6 bases and V by 10 bases; bases with no gene match: 18. The CDR3 length is 15 residues. CDR1 and CDR2 (germline): LGHNA, YNFKEQ. The chain's CDR3 is CANSHDAGGSFEQYF. The CDR3 DNA follows: TGTGCCAATAGCCATGATGCTGGCGGGAGTTTCGAGCAGTACTTC.

This chain links TRBV12-3 or TRBV12-4 with TRBJ2-3; 9 positions match TRBD1. V gave up 9 bases and J gave up 8 bases; unmatched junction bases: 12. CDR3 size: 14 residues. The CDR3 loop reads CASSRRTGDVTQYF. The CDR3 coding sequence is TGTGCCAGTAGTCGGAGGACAGGGGATGTTACGCAGTATTTT.

About this clonotype: Given the absence of the conserved phenylalanine or tryptophan at the CDR3 end, a read error is likely. V gene TRBV20-1 combines with J gene TRBJ2-2, with D possibly being TRBD2 (6 bases). V lost 2 bases to trimming and J lost 3 bases, with 10 bases between them. CDR1 and CDR2 from the germline V gene are DFQATT and SNEGSKA (reference sequence). This CDR3 contains 14 residues. The CDR3 protein is CSARLARDTGELFS. The CDR3 bases are TGCAGTGCTAGACTAGCGAGAGACACCGGGGAGCTGTTTTCT.

Comment on this clonotype: The junction departs from the called germline gene at one end, perhaps through a read error. This chain joins TRBV4-1 and TRBJ2-2; a possible D gene is TRBD2 (5 bases). From germline, CDR1 is MGHRA and CDR2 YSYEKL. The CDR3 extends over 16 amino acids. This CDR3 reads CSSSQEGGLVTGELFF. The DNA for the CDR3 is TGCTCCAGTAGCCAAGAAGGAGGTCTAGTGACCGGGGAGCTGTTTTTT.

Regarding this clonotype: An end of the junction differs from the germline gene, which may be a read error. The chain carries TRBV14 and TRBJ2-3, with 7 bases that match TRBD2. The V gene's germline CDR1 is SGHDN and CDR2 FVKESK. The CDR3 covers 14 residues. The CDR3 protein is CASNSGGGTDMQYF. The CDR3 region has the DNA TGTGCCAGCAATTCGGGAGGCGGCACAGATATGCAGTATTTT.

This chain links TRBV29-1 with TRBJ1-1; D is possibly TRBD1 (6 bases). Germline V gene lookup returns CDR1 SQVTM and CDR2 ANQGSEA. The CDR3 extends over 14 amino acids. The DNA for the CDR3 is TGCAGTTTTGGGGGGGCACAGGACAACACTGAAGCTTTCTTT. Translation gives CSFGGAQDNTEAFF.